This is a list of T cell receptor beta chains from one sample in a study of regulatory T cells in long-lasting Graves disease. A single record per CDR3 protein comes from TCRdb applying MiXCR to the multiplex PCR reads. Of roughly 420,000 distinct CDR3 sequences in the sample, roughly 15% are singletons; the top ten hold approximately 12%. These same data were also listed under a study on T cells in Graves' hyperthyroidism and ophthalmopathy.

The sequencing used peripheral blood mononuclear cells (PBMCs), collected at new diagnosis, from a patient treated with antithyroid drugs. Source of these receptors: a woman aged 25 to 39 with Graves disease. Both conserved end residues are part of each CDR3. A D gene is named only where the DNA matches it firmly. For some rows the clone size is stated as once, few or many, or as a class when expanded; others skip it.

cdr3_aa	cdr3_nt	clone_size	d_call	v_call	j_call
CASSPPTGHTGELFF	TGTGCCAGCTCACCGCCGACAGGGCACACCGGGGAGCTGTTTTTT	many	TRBD1	TRBV18	TRBJ2-2
CASSLQADGNTIYF	TGCGCCAGCAGCCTCCAGGCGGACGGAAACACCATATATTTT	NA	NA	TRBV5-1	TRBJ1-3
CASRLQVNYGYTF	TGTGCCAGCAGACTACAGGTTAACTATGGCTACACCTTC	NA	NA	TRBV6-1	TRBJ1-2
CASSLRPGTSAWYEQYF	TGTGCCAGCAGCTTAAGGCCTGGGACTAGCGCTTGGTACGAGCAGTACTTC	NA	TRBD2	TRBV7-9	TRBJ2-7
CSPWGDVDYGYTF	TGCAGCCCCTGGGGAGATGTCGACTATGGCTACACCTTC	NA	NA	TRBV20-1	TRBJ1-2
CASSEVGQGPRRDEQYF	TGTGCCAGCAGTGAAGTAGGCCAGGGGCCGCGGAGGGACGAGCAGTACTTC	many	NA	TRBV2	TRBJ2-7
CSAGENNGYTF	TGCAGTGCTGGGGAAAATAATGGCTACACCTTC	few	NA	TRBV20-1	TRBJ1-2
CASSQLLIPYNEQFF	TGTGCCAGCAGTCAACTCCTAATCCCCTACAATGAGCAGTTCTTC	NA	NA	TRBV3-1	TRBJ2-1
CATSRDPGEETQYF	TGTGCCACCAGCAGAGATCCCGGTGAAGAGACCCAGTACTTC	few	NA	TRBV15	TRBJ2-5
CASSLMASYEQYF	TGTGCCAGCAGCTTGATGGCTAGCTACGAGCAGTACTTC	few	NA	TRBV5-6	TRBJ2-7
CASKKLQETQYF	TGTGCCAGCAAGAAACTGCAAGAGACCCAGTACTTC	NA	NA	TRBV2	TRBJ2-5
CASSSRTAGYTF	TGTGCCAGCAGCTCGCGGACAGCTGGCTACACCTTC	many	NA	TRBV7-2	TRBJ1-2
CASSTNGRRTSGDRDEQFF	TGTGCCAGTAGTACTAACGGACGAAGGACTAGCGGGGATCGGGATGAGCAGTTCTTC	NA	TRBD2	TRBV19	TRBJ2-1
CSVDASGTSASNEQFF	TGCAGCGTTGATGCCTCCGGGACTAGCGCCTCCAATGAGCAGTTCTTC	NA	TRBD2	TRBV29-1	TRBJ2-1
CASSPRAASEQYF	TGCGCCAGCAGCCCCCGAGCAGCGTCCGAGCAGTACTTC	NA	NA	TRBV5-1	TRBJ2-7
CAWSVGAPGGVNTEAFF	TGTGCCTGGAGTGTCGGGGCCCCGGGGGGGGTGAACACTGAAGCTTTCTTT	few	NA	TRBV30	TRBJ1-1
CASRQSSYNEQFF	TGTGCCAGCAGACAAAGCTCCTACAATGAGCAGTTCTTC	many	NA	TRBV27	TRBJ2-1
CASSLGSNYGYTF	TGCGCCAGCAGCTTGGGCAGTAACTATGGCTACACCTTC	NA	NA	TRBV5-1	TRBJ1-2
CASSQFAGGEQYF	TGTGCCAGCAGCCAATTTGCAGGGGGCGAGCAGTACTTC	few	TRBD1	TRBV16	TRBJ2-7
CASSFGLAPSEAFF	TGCGCCAGCAGCTTCGGGCTTGCCCCCTCTGAAGCTTTCTTT	NA	NA	TRBV5-1	TRBJ1-1
CSARAISGRSYNEQFF	TGCAGTGCTAGAGCAATTAGCGGGAGATCCTACAATGAGCAGTTCTTC	few	TRBD2	TRBV20-1	TRBJ2-1
CASSSTPGLTNTEAFF	TGTGCCAGCAGTTCCACCCCCGGACTTACGAACACTGAAGCTTTCTTT	many	NA	TRBV28	TRBJ1-1
CASRYGGNTEAFF	TGTGCCAGCAGATACGGGGGAAACACTGAAGCTTTCTTT	many	NA	TRBV27	TRBJ1-1
CASSVAGLEYNEQFF	TGTGCCAGCAGCGTGGCGGGACTAGAGTACAATGAGCAGTTCTTC	many	TRBD2	TRBV9	TRBJ2-1
CASSPLFPEEQFF	TGTGCCAGCAGCCCTCTCTTCCCGGAGGAGCAGTTCTTC	NA	NA	TRBV7-2	TRBJ2-1
CASSQGQAGGYTF	TGCGCCAGCAGCCAAGGACAGGCGGGTGGCTACACCTTC	many	TRBD1	TRBV5-1	TRBJ1-2
CAISETSGRYEQFF	TGTGCCATCAGTGAGACTAGCGGGAGGTATGAGCAGTTCTTC	many	TRBD2	TRBV10-3	TRBJ2-1
CASSLDGRGYPYEQYF	TGTGCCAGCAGCTTGGATGGCAGGGGTTATCCTTACGAGCAGTACTTC	NA	NA	TRBV7-9	TRBJ2-7
CASSLDPSGLSSYTF	TGTGCCAGCAGCTTAGATCCGAGTGGACTATCTAGCTACACCTTC	NA	NA	TRBV7-6	TRBJ1-2
CSARRLAGAYEQYF	TGCAGTGCTAGGAGACTAGCGGGAGCCTACGAGCAGTACTTC	many	TRBD2	TRBV20-1	TRBJ2-7
CASSQTQGGDGYTF	TGTGCCAGCAGCCAGACACAGGGAGGAGATGGCTACACCTTC	many	NA	TRBV3-1	TRBJ1-2
CASSLAGVRGQETQYF	TGTGCTAGCAGCTTAGCGGGGGTCAGGGGGCAAGAGACCCAGTACTTC	few	TRBD2	TRBV7-7	TRBJ2-5
CASSSGQGYYQPQHF	TGTGCCAGCAGTTCGGGACAGGGGTACTATCAGCCCCAGCATTTT	many	TRBD1	TRBV3-1	TRBJ1-5
CASSWGHRVNTEAFF	TGTGCCAGCAGCTGGGGGCACAGGGTGAACACTGAAGCTTTCTTT	many	NA	TRBV11-2	TRBJ1-1
CASSGQGDPAYGYTF	TGTGCCAGCAGCGGACAGGGGGATCCCGCCTATGGCTACACCTTC	many	TRBD1	TRBV5-5	TRBJ1-2